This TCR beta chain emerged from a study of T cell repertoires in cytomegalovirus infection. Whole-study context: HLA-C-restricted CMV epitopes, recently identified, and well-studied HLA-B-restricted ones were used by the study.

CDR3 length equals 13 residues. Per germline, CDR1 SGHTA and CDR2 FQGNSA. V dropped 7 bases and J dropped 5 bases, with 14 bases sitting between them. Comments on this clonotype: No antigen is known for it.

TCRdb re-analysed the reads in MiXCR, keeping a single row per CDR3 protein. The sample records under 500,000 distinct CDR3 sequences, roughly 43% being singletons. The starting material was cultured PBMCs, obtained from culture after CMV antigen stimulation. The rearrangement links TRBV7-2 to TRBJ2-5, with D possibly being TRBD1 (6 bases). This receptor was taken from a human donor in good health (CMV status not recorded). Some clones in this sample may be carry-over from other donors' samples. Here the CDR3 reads CASTNRVRETQYF. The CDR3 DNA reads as TGTGCCAGCACCAACAGGGTTAGGGAGACCCAGTACTTC.